These T cell receptor beta chains were read from a single sample in a study of T cells in Graves' hyperthyroidism and ophthalmopathy. MiXCR, run by TCRdb on the multiplex PCR reads, gives a single entry per CDR3 protein. The data show under 300,000 distinct CDR3 sequences, 25% seen once. Sequenced material: blood. These receptors were taken from a man in his forties with Graves' hyperthyroidism that later progressed to Graves' ophthalmopathy. Each CDR3 is given with its conserved first and last residue. A D gene is named only where the DNA matches it firmly. Size values are once, few and many counts, or a class for expanded clones, and some rows have none.

many	TRBD2	TRBJ2-5	TRBV12-3/TRBV12-4	TGTGCCAGCAGACCCACAGCGGGAGGGGCCCAGTACTTC	CASRPTAGGAQYF
-	TRBD1	TRBJ1-1	TRBV18	TGTGCCAGCTCACCAATAAGTGGAGGGACAGGGGGCGGTGTAAGGATGAACACTGAAGCTTTCTTT	CASSPISGGTGGGVRMNTEAFF
many	-	TRBJ2-2	TRBV20-1	TGCAGTGCTCCAGACTATAACACCGGGGAGCTGTTTTTT	CSAPDYNTGELFF
-	-	TRBJ1-1	TRBV7-2	TGTGCCAGCAGCCGCGGGAGGGAGACTGAAGCTTTCTTT	CASSRGRETEAFF
many	TRBD1	TRBJ1-2	TRBV6-5	TGTGCCAGCAGTTACGGGGACAGGGTCAATGGCTACACCTTC	CASSYGDRVNGYTF
many	TRBD1	TRBJ2-7	TRBV9	TGTGCCAGCAGCTCAGGGGGCTTCTCCTACGAGCAGTACTTC	CASSSGGFSYEQYF
many	-	TRBJ1-5	TRBV7-9	TGTGCCAGCAGCGATGGCGGGGGACCCCAGCATTTT	CASSDGGGPQHF
many	TRBD2	TRBJ2-7	TRBV20-1	TGCAGTGCTAGAGCCCTAGCGGGAGGGCGTGAGCAGTACTTC	CSARALAGGREQYF
once	-	TRBJ1-1	TRBV10-3	TGTGCCATCAGTGAGTCTAAGACGGCCTACGGCACTGAAGCTTTCTTT	CAISESKTAYGTEAFF
-	TRBD2	TRBJ2-3	TRBV19	TGTGCCAGTAGGAGCTCCGGGACTAGCGGGAGCGCAGATACGCAGTATTTT	CASRSSGTSGSADTQYF
-	-	TRBJ2-7	TRBV6-2/TRBV6-3	TGTGCCAGCACACAAGGTCGGTTCTACGAGCAGTACTTC	CASTQGRFYEQYF
-	-	TRBJ1-3	TRBV11-2	TGTGCCAGCAGCTTATGGGACATTGGCACTGGAAACACCATATATTTT	CASSLWDIGTGNTIYF
many	-	TRBJ1-5	TRBV7-2	TGTGCCAGCAGCTTATCGGGGGGAAACAATCAGCCCCAGCATTTT	CASSLSGGNNQPQHF
few	-	TRBJ2-7	TRBV24-1	TGTGCCACCAGTGATCCAGTCCGGCGGGAGCAGTACTTC	CATSDPVRREQYF
many	TRBD1	TRBJ1-6	TRBV12-3/TRBV12-4	TGTGCCAGCAGTTTCGCAGGGGGAACCTATAATTCACCCCTCCACTTT	CASSFAGGTYNSPLHF
-	-	TRBJ1-1	TRBV12-3/TRBV12-4	TGTGCCAGCAGTCCTCAACAGGGCATCACTGAAGCTTTCTTT	CASSPQQGITEAFF
many	TRBD1	TRBJ1-1	TRBV11-3	TGTGCCAGCAGCTTAGACCTCATGGACAGGGGAGCTTTCTTT	CASSLDLMDRGAFF
many	-	TRBJ1-5	TRBV28	TGTGCCACATGCAGGGTATTGGGCAATCAGCCCCAGCATTTT	CATCRVLGNQPQHF
many	-	TRBJ1-1	TRBV29-1	TGCAGCGTTGCGGGGGGTCGGACCACTGAAGCTTTCTTT	CSVAGGRTTEAFF
-	-	TRBJ1-2	TRBV28	TGTGCCAGCAGGTTCAGCTATGGCTACACCTTC	CASRFSYGYTF
-	-	TRBJ1-1	TRBV27	TGTGCCAGTCCATTCGTGGCTGAAGCTTTCTTT	CASPFVAEAFF
-	-	TRBJ2-7	TRBV7-2	TGTGCCAGCAGCTTAAACTACCTCTCCTACGAGCAGTACTTC	CASSLNYLSYEQYF
many	TRBD1	TRBJ2-7	TRBV5-1	TGCGCCAGCAGCTCCCAGGGGACAGGGGGCTTCTACGAGCAGTACTTC	CASSSQGTGGFYEQYF
-	TRBD2	TRBJ2-5	TRBV12-3/TRBV12-4	TGTGCCAGCAGTCCGGGGACTAGCGCGTACCAAGAGACCCAGTACTTC	CASSPGTSAYQETQYF
many	-	TRBJ2-2	TRBV5-1	TGCGCCAGCAGCTTGCTACTAGCCGCCGGGGAGCTGTTTTTT	CASSLLLAAGELFF
many	-	TRBJ2-7	TRBV7-9	TGTGCCAGCAAAGGGGGACTGACCTACGAGCAGTACTTC	CASKGGLTYEQYF
many	-	TRBJ2-7	TRBV6-1	TGTGCCAGCAGCCGATTGGGACTTAGCTACGAGCAGTACTTC	CASSRLGLSYEQYF
many	-	TRBJ2-2	TRBV24-1	TGTGCCACCAGTGATTTAGAGGTGAACACCGGGGAGCTGTTTTTT	CATSDLEVNTGELFF
many	-	TRBJ1-3	TRBV2	TGTGCCAGCAGCTCCGAACAGGCCTACTCTGGAAACACCATATATTTT	CASSSEQAYSGNTIYF
many	-	TRBJ2-7	TRBV6-5	TGTGCCAGCAGCAATGGGGCGCACAGGGCCAACGAGCAGTACTTC	CASSNGAHRANEQYF
many	TRBD2	TRBJ2-7	TRBV27	TGTGCCAGCAGACGGACTAGCGGTATTGGCACCTACGAGCAGTACTTC	CASRRTSGIGTYEQYF
many	-	TRBJ1-5	TRBV19	TGTGCCAGTAGTATTCCTGTCCGAGGGGGACCGTACCCTTATCAGCCCCAGCATTTT	CASSIPVRGGPYPYQPQHF
-	TRBD2	TRBJ2-7	TRBV10-2	TGCGCCAGCAGGGAGGGACTAGCGAATACCTACGAGCAGTACTTC	CASREGLANTYEQYF
many	-	TRBJ2-7	TRBV12-3/TRBV12-4	TGTGCCAGCAGTTTAACACAAGCGGGCTCCTACGAGCAGTACTTC	CASSLTQAGSYEQYF